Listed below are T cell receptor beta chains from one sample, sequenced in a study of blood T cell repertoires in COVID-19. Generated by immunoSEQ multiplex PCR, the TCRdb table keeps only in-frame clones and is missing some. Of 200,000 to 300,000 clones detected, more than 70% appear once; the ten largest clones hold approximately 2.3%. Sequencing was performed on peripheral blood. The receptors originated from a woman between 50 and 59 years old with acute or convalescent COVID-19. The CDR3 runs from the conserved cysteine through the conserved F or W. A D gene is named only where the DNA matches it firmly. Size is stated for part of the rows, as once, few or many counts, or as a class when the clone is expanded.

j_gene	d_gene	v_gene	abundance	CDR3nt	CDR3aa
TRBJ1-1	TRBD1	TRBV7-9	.	TGTGCCAGCAGCCGCTGGGACAGGAACACTGAAGCTTTCTTT	CASSRWDRNTEAFF
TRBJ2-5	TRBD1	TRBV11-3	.	TGTGCCAGCAGCTTAGGTGGACAGGTGGGGAGAGAGACCCAGTACTTC	CASSLGGQVGRETQYF
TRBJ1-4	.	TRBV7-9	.	TGTGCCAGCAGCACAGGGCCTGAAAAACTGTTTTTT	CASSTGPEKLFF
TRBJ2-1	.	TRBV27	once	TGTGCCAGCAGTCCACTCTTAGGGGGCAATGAGCAGTTCTTC	CASSPLLGGNEQFF
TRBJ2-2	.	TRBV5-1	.	TGCGCCAGCAGCAGAGTGACGGGGACCGGGGAGCTGTTTTTT	CASSRVTGTGELFF
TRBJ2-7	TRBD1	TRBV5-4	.	TGTGCCAGCAGCTTCCGACAGGGGGCAGGAAACGAGCAGTACTTC	CASSFRQGAGNEQYF
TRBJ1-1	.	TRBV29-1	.	TGCAGCGTTGACAGGGGCCAGAACACTGAAGCTTTCTTT	CSVDRGQNTEAFF
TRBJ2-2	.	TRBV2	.	TGTGCCAGCAGTGGAACTAGCAGACAGACCGGGGAGCTGTTTTTT	CASSGTSRQTGELFF
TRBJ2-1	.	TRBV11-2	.	TGTGCCAGCAGCTCACTCGGGACTCCTTACAATGAGCAGTTCTTC	CASSSLGTPYNEQFF
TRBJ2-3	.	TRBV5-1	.	TGCGCCAGCAGCCAAGCGGACCCAACCGCAGATACGCAGTATTTT	CASSQADPTADTQYF
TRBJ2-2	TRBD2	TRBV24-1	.	TGTGCCACCAGTGACAATAGCGGGAGGACCAACACCGGGGAGCTGTTTTTT	CATSDNSGRTNTGELFF
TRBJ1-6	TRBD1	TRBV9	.	TGTGCCAGCAGCGTAAAGGCCGGGACAGGGGATGTTAATTCACCCCTCCACTTT	CASSVKAGTGDVNSPLHF
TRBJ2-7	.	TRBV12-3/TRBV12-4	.	TGTGCCAGCAGTTTTTCCCTGCTAAACGAGCAGTACTTC	CASSFSLLNEQYF
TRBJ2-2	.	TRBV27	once	TGTGCCAGCAGTTCCGTGAACACCGGGGAGCTGTTTTTT	CASSSVNTGELFF
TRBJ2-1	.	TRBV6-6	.	TGTGCCAGCAGCCCAAAACCGGAAGTGCGGGATGAGCAGTTCTTC	CASSPKPEVRDEQFF
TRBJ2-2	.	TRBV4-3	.	TGCGCCAGCAGCCAAGAAGATTCAGGCACCGGGGAGCTGTTTTTT	CASSQEDSGTGELFF
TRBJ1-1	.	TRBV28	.	TGTGCCAGCAGCATCCCCAGGACTGAAGCTTTCTTT	CASSIPRTEAFF
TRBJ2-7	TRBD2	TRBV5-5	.	TGTGCCAGCAGCTGGAGAATGGCGGGAGCCTACGAGCAGTACTTC	CASSWRMAGAYEQYF
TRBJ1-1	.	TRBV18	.	TGTGCCAGCTCACGCGTAGAGAACACTGAAGCTTTCTTT	CASSRVENTEAFF
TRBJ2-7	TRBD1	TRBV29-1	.	TGCAGCGTTGGACTCAGGGGGCCCCCGAGCTCCTACGAGCAGTACTTC	CSVGLRGPPSSYEQYF
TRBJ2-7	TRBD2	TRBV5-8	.	TGTGCCAGCAGCTTGGTCTGGGGACTAGCGGGAGGCGGGTACGAGCAGTACTTC	CASSLVWGLAGGGYEQYF
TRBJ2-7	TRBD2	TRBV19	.	TGTGCCAGTAGTATAAAGGCTAGCGGGTACGAGCAGTACTTC	CASSIKASGYEQYF
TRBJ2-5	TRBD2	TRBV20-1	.	TGCAGTGTTAGTAGGGCTAGCGGGGTAGAGACCCAGTACTTC	CSVSRASGVETQYF
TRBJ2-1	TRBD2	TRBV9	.	TGTGCCAGCAGCACTAGCGGGAATGAGCAGTTCTTC	CASSTSGNEQFF
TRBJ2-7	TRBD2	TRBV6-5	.	TGTGCCAGCAGTATCGGGACTAGCGTCACCTACGAGCAGTACTTC	CASSIGTSVTYEQYF
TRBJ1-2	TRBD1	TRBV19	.	TGTGCCAGTAGTATAAAGGGACAGGGGTATGGCTACACCTTC	CASSIKGQGYGYTF
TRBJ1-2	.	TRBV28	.	TGTGCCAGCAGGACCTTAGGGATAGGGGTCTATGGCTACACCTTC	CASRTLGIGVYGYTF
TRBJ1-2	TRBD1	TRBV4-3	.	TGCGCCAGCAGCCCCGACAGGGGGAACTATGGCTACACCTTC	CASSPDRGNYGYTF
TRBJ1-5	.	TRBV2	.	TGTGCCAGTAGCGCGCACAATCAGCCCCAGCATTTT	CASSAHNQPQHF
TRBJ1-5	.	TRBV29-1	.	TGCAGCGTTGGGACAGCTCTTAGCAATCAGCCCCAGCATTTT	CSVGTALSNQPQHF
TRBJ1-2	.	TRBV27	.	TGTGCCAGCAGTTTACGGGGGGACTATGGCTACACCTTC	CASSLRGDYGYTF
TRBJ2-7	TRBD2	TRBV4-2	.	TGTGCCAGCAGCCAAGTTTCTAGCGGGAGGTACCTTACCTACGAGCAGTACTTC	CASSQVSSGRYLTYEQYF
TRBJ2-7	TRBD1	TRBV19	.	TGTGCCAGTAGTACAATGATTGGACAGGGTAACGAGCAGTACTTC	CASSTMIGQGNEQYF
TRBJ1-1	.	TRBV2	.	TGTGCCAGCAGCCGCCCTCCGGACACTGAAGCTTTCTTT	CASSRPPDTEAFF
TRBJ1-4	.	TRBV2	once	TGTGCCAGCAGCAACATTGCAACTAATGAAAAACTGTTTTTT	CASSNIATNEKLFF
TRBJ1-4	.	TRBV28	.	TGTGCCAGCAGTCCCGAGAGGCCGGCAACTAATGAAAAACTGTTTTTT	CASSPERPATNEKLFF
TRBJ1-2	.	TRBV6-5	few	TGTGCCACCCAGCGGGAGGCCTACTATGGCTACACCTTC	CATQREAYYGYTF
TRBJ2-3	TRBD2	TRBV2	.	TGTGCCAGCAGTGAAGAGACCCTCCAGCGGGAGGGCTCAGATACGCAGTATTTT	CASSEETLQREGSDTQYF
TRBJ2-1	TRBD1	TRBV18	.	TGTGCCAGCCGACAGGGTGGTTCCTACAATGAGCAGTTCTTC	CASRQGGSYNEQFF
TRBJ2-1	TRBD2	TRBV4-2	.	TGTGCCAGCAGCCGTTCCGGGACTAGCACCTACAATGAGCAGTTCTTC	CASSRSGTSTYNEQFF
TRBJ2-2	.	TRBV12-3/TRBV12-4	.	TGTGCCAGCAGTTGGGGCCGCGGGGAGCTGTTTTTT	CASSWGRGELFF
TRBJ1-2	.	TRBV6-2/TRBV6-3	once	TGTGCCAGCAGTCAAATCCCAGGATTTGGCTACACCTTC	CASSQIPGFGYTF
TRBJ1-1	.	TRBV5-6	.	TGTGCCAGCAGCTTCACACCTAACACTGAAGCTTTCTTT	CASSFTPNTEAFF
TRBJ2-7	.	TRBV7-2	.	TGTGCCAGCAGCTTATCCGGGACACCGGCGGAGGAGCAGTACTTC	CASSLSGTPAEEQYF
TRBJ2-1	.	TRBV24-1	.	TGTGCCACCAGCGTCGGTAGGAGCTCCTACAATGAGCAGTTCTTC	CATSVGRSSYNEQFF
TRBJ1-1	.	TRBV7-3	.	TGTGCCAGCAGTTTAGGGGCATCGGACACTGAAGCTTTCTTT	CASSLGASDTEAFF
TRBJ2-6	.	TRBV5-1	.	TGCGCCAGCACCCCTACCCCTGGGGCCAACGTCCTGACTTTC	CASTPTPGANVLTF
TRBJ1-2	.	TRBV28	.	TGTGCCAGCAGCTTAGGCCCCCGGGGGAACTATGGCTACACCTTC	CASSLGPRGNYGYTF
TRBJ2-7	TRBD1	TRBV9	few	TGTGCCAGCAGCGTTGGGACAGCGGCCTACGAGCAGTACTTC	CASSVGTAAYEQYF
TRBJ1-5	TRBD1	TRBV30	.	TGTGCCTGGAGTGCGGGTAGGCTCTTGGGACAGGGGACTCAGCCCCAGCATTTT	CAWSAGRLLGQGTQPQHF
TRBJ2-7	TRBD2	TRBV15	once	TGTGCCACCAGCAGAGGCGGATTCGTCGGGGGGAAAGAGTACTTC	CATSRGGFVGGKEYF
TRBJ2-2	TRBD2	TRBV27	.	TGTGCCAGCAGTTTATCCTCGGGACTAGCGGGAGTGGGGGAGCTGTTTTTT	CASSLSSGLAGVGELFF
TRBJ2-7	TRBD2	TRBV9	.	TGTGCCAGCAGCGTAATAAGCGGGAGTTACGAGCAGTACTTC	CASSVISGSYEQYF
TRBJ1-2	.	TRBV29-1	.	TGCAGCGTAGGCAAGGTATTGTCTGGAGGAGACTATGGCTACACCTTC	CSVGKVLSGGDYGYTF